This TCR beta chain was sequenced during a study of control samples from healthy donors and cancer patients. V lost 6 bases and J lost 0, with 13 bases in between. Germline V gene sequence: CDR1 SQVTM, CDR2 ANQGSEA. The CDR3 runs 14 residues. Using immunoSEQ multiplex PCR, the repertoire was profiled, and TCRdb retains in-frame clones only, with some absent. The repertoire has approximately 40,000 clones, just over 70% of them found once; the top ten carry roughly a sixth. The material sequenced was formalin-fixed, paraffin-embedded tissue. The V call is TRBV29-1, the J call TRBJ2-3; D may be TRBD1 or TRBD2 (5 bases each). This TCR was sampled from a male donor with melanoma. The CDR3 nucleotides are TGCAGCGTGGGGGAGTCGGCTAGCACAGATACGCAGTATTTT. This sequence encodes CSVGESASTDTQYF.